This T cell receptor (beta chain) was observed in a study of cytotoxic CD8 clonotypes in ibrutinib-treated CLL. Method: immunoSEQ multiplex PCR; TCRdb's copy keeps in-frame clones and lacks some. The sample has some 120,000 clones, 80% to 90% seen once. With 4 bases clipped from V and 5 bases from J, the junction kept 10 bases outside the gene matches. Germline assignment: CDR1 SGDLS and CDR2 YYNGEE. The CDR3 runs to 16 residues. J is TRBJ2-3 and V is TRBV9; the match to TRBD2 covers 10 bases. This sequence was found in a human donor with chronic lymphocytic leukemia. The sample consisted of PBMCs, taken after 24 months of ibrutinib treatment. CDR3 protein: CASSKQRGGKVDTQYF. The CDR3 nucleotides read TGTGCCAGCAGCAAACAGCGGGGGGGCAAGGTAGATACGCAGTATTTT.